Listed below are T cell receptor beta chains from one sample, sequenced in a study of T cells in Graves' hyperthyroidism and ophthalmopathy. TCRdb passed the multiplex PCR reads through MiXCR, listing each CDR3 protein once. Of roughly 700,000 distinct CDR3 sequences in the sample, roughly 32% were seen once. Sequenced sample: blood. The receptors were gathered from a woman in her 40s with Graves' hyperthyroidism. Each CDR3 is given with its conserved first and last residue. A D gene is named only where the DNA matches it firmly. Clone size is not always given. Where it is, it says once, few, many or a class for expanded clones.

clone_size,d_call,v_call,j_call,cdr3_aa,cdr3_nt
few,.,TRBV20-1,TRBJ1-2,CSARDPLALNYGYTF,TGCAGTGCTAGAGATCCCCTGGCTTTAAACTATGGCTACACCTTC
.,TRBD1,TRBV10-3,TRBJ1-5,CASGGGQINQPQHF,TGTGCCAGCGGAGGGGGACAGATCAATCAGCCCCAGCATTTT
few,.,TRBV20-1,TRBJ1-4,CSARPDRPRLEKLFF,TGCAGTGCTAGACCCGACAGGCCCCGATTGGAAAAACTGTTTTTT
.,TRBD1,TRBV6-1,TRBJ1-5,CARRQGYNQPQHF,TGTGCCAGACGACAGGGCTATAATCAGCCCCAGCATTTT
many,TRBD1,TRBV7-9,TRBJ2-5,CASSRTGQETQYF,TGTGCCAGCAGCCGGACAGGCCAGGAGACCCAGTACTTC
many,.,TRBV7-2,TRBJ1-4,CASSSPYGNEKLFF,TGTGCCAGCAGCTCCCCGTACGGGAATGAAAAACTGTTTTTT
.,.,TRBV2,TRBJ2-2,CASSEDRERFAGELFF,TGTGCCAGCAGTGAAGACAGGGAAAGATTCGCCGGGGAGCTGTTTTTT
many,.,TRBV2,TRBJ1-4,CASSETQGLRWFF,TGTGCCAGCAGTGAAACACAGGGTTTAAGGTGGTTTTTT
.,.,TRBV9,TRBJ1-2,CASSVGPGTNYGYTF,TGTGCCAGCAGCGTAGGTCCAGGAACTAACTATGGCTACACCTTC
many,.,TRBV7-2,TRBJ1-1,CASSLAAALNTEAFF,TGTGCCAGCAGCTTAGCGGCAGCCTTGAACACTGAAGCTTTCTTT
.,.,TRBV7-2,TRBJ2-2,CASSPRGPTNTGELFF,TGTGCCAGCTCCCCCCGGGGGCCCACTAACACCGGGGAGCTGTTTTTT
.,TRBD1,TRBV12-3/TRBV12-4,TRBJ1-1,CANRKTGIGHTEAFF,TGTGCCAACAGGAAGACAGGGATAGGGCACACTGAAGCTTTCTTT
.,.,TRBV19,TRBJ2-5,CASSNLPDVKETQYF,TGTGCCAGTAGCAACCTACCGGACGTTAAAGAGACCCAGTACTTC
few,.,TRBV2,TRBJ1-5,CASQAGGNQPQHF,TGTGCCAGCCAAGCGGGGGGCAATCAGCCCCAGCATTTT
.,.,TRBV9,TRBJ1-3,CASSGLGGRRGNTIYF,TGTGCCAGCAGCGGACTGGGCGGACGGAGGGGAAACACCATATATTTT
many,.,TRBV20-1,TRBJ2-7,CSALRDYEQYF,TGCAGTGCTCTCCGGGACTACGAGCAGTACTTC
many,TRBD2,TRBV20-1,TRBJ2-7,CSAPRGGRGYEQYF,TGCAGTGCCCCTCGGGGCGGGAGGGGTTACGAGCAGTACTTC
many,.,TRBV6-6,TRBJ2-7,CASSLTRTYEQYF,TGTGCCAGCAGCCTCACGCGCACCTACGAGCAGTACTTC
many,TRBD1,TRBV10-2,TRBJ1-1,CASIKGQGVVEAFF,TGCGCCAGCATAAAGGGACAGGGTGTTGTTGAAGCTTTCTTT
few,.,TRBV9,TRBJ1-4,CASSVSGATNEKLFF,TGTGCCAGCAGCGTAAGCGGTGCAACTAATGAAAAACTGTTTTTT
few,.,TRBV28,TRBJ1-1,CASILWGTEAFF,TGTGCCAGCATACTCTGGGGAACTGAAGCTTTCTTT
few,.,TRBV6-2/TRBV6-3,TRBJ2-7,CASSATVESSSYEQYF,TGTGCCAGCAGTGCTACAGTGGAGAGTAGCTCCTACGAGCAGTACTTC
.,.,TRBV10-1,TRBJ2-3,CASQSGSTDTQYF,TGCGCCAGCCAAAGCGGTAGCACAGATACGCAGTATTTT
.,.,TRBV7-9,TRBJ1-2,CASSLEWPGPNYGYTF,TGTGCCAGCAGCTTAGAATGGCCCGGCCCTAACTATGGCTACACCTTC
few,.,TRBV4-1,TRBJ1-6,CASSQGKSGNSPLHF,TGCGCCAGCAGCCAAGGGAAGTCAGGCAATTCACCCCTCCACTTT
.,.,TRBV3-1,TRBJ2-5,CASSQRAPGETQYF,TGTGCCAGCAGCCAAAGGGCCCCCGGCGAGACCCAGTACTTC
.,.,TRBV7-3,TRBJ2-7,CASSIGAGAGYEQYF,TGTGCCAGCAGCATAGGTGCCGGGGCGGGATACGAGCAGTACTTC
.,.,TRBV6-6,TRBJ2-5,CASSYPQGLSQETQYF,TGTGCCAGCAGTTACCCACAGGGACTGTCCCAAGAGACCCAGTACTTC